One sample yielded the 30 T cell receptor beta chains listed below, sequenced in a study of T cell responses to AZD1222 COVID-19 vaccine. TCRdb's copy holds only in-frame clones and misses some; the assay was immunoSEQ multiplex PCR. The table includes 150,000 or so clones, more than 80% detected once. The sequences come from peripheral blood, collected on day 0 of AZD1222 vaccination. Receptors were obtained from an adult in good health.

A single count supports this clone. V and J are TRBV2 and TRBJ1-3; D ambiguous. This CDR3 region has 13 residues. The germline gives CDR1 SNHLY, CDR2 FYNNEI. Deletions cut 0 bases from V and 4 bases from J, with 4 bases between. For the CDR3, the DNA is TGTGCCAGCAGTGAAGCGCTGGGAAACACCATATATTTT. Translating it yields CASSEALGNTIYF.

The chain couples TRBV2 to TRBJ2-3, with D perhaps TRBD1 (5 bases). The CDR3 has 15 residues. V was trimmed by 2 bases and J by 2 bases, leaving 11 bases between them. Germline CDR1 is SNHLY and CDR2 is FYNNEI. CDR3 nucleotides: TGTGCCAGCAGTGAATTAGCAGGGAACACAGATACGCAGTATTTT. Translation: CASSELAGNTDTQYF. Full variable domain (rest looked up from reference TRBV2 and TRBJ2-3): EPEVTQTPSHQVTQMGQEVILRCVPISNHLYFYWYRQILGQKVEFLVSFYNNEISEKSEIFDDQFSVERPDGSNFTLKIRSTKLEDSAMYFCASSELAGNTDTQYFGPGTRLTVL.

The V call is TRBV2, the J call TRBJ1-4; the D is unclear. The CDR3 contains 14 residues. Trimming stripped 4 bases from V and 8 bases from J, with 14 bases between. In germline, CDR1 is SNHLY, CDR2 FYNNEI. In DNA, the CDR3 is TGTGCCAGCAGTGGTGCGGGGAGTTGGGAAAAACTGTTTTTT. This codes for CASSGAGSWEKLFF. The full variable domain, rest sourced from reference TRBV2 and TRBJ1-4, is EPEVTQTPSHQVTQMGQEVILRCVPISNHLYFYWYRQILGQKVEFLVSFYNNEISEKSEIFDDQFSVERPDGSNFTLKIRSTKLEDSAMYFCASSGAGSWEKLFFGSGTQLSVL.

The chain uses TRBV12-3 or TRBV12-4 and TRBJ1-1; D gene ambiguous. The V end lost 1 base, the J end lost 4 bases, and 7 bases lay between the germline ends. The CDR3 is 13 amino acids. The CDR3 nucleotides are TGTGCCAGCAGTTTAGGGGAGTTCACTGAAGCTTTCTTT. Translation gives CASSLGEFTEAFF.

Points on this clone: Distinct nucleotide sequences in the sample also encode this CDR3. CDR3 sequence: CASSQGQDYGYTF. The CDR3 DNA reads TGTGCCAGCAGCCAAGGACAGGATTATGGCTACACCTTC. The chain is built from TRBV3-1 (or the pseudogene TRBV3-2) and TRBJ1-2; a weak D match, TRBD1 (6 bases). V was shortened by 1 base and J by 5 bases, with 8 bases between the two germline ends. This CDR3 has 13 amino acids. CDR1 is LGHDT, CDR2 YNNKEL, per germline (reference sequence).

The chain employs TRBV19 and TRBJ1-2; D is unresolved. Trimming took 3 bases from V and 4 from J, leaving 9 bases between them. Germline CDR1 LNHDA, CDR2 SQIVND (reference sequence). CDR3 length equals 13 residues. This chain's CDR3 is CASSIADTYGYTF. The DNA for the CDR3 is TGTGCCAGTAGTATTGCTGATACCTATGGCTACACCTTC.

V and J are TRBV27 and TRBJ2-1, with a tentative D call TRBD2 (6 bases). V was clipped by 4 bases and J by 6 bases, with 19 bases between them. Germline V gene data show CDR1 as MNHEY and CDR2 as SMNVEV (reference sequence). The CDR3 length is 16 residues. The CDR3 reads CASSSTGLRRSNEQFF. In nucleotides, the CDR3 is TGTGCCAGCAGTTCCACGGGACTCCGCCGGAGCAATGAGCAGTTCTTC.

The chain joins TRBV5-1 to TRBJ1-1; TRBD1 is a possible D gene (5 bases). Per the germline V gene, CDR1 is SGHRS and CDR2 is YFSETQ. This CDR3 has 13 amino acids. With 5 bases removed from V and 1 base from J, the gap between germline ends came to 9 bases. CDR3 in amino acids: CASRGTGNTEAFF. The CDR3, as DNA: TGCGCCAGCAGGGGTACAGGGAACACTGAAGCTTTCTTT.

V gene TRBV2 combines with J gene TRBJ2-2, with D possibly TRBD2 on 5 matching bases. Trimming took off 7 bases at V and 0 bases at J, with 12 bases between the two ends. This CDR3 is 15 amino acids long. Germline CDR1 is SNHLY and CDR2 is FYNNEI. This CDR3 reads CASTRGSSNTGELFF. As DNA, the CDR3 is TGTGCCAGCACCCGGGGTAGCTCGAACACCGGGGAGCTGTTTTTT.

V usage is TRBV5-4 and J usage is TRBJ2-1, with 9 bases lining up with TRBD2. The trim removed 4 bases at V and 0 bases at J, leaving 17 bases unmatched. Germline lookup yields CDR1 SGHNT and CDR2 YYREEE (reference sequence). The CDR3 runs 20 residues. CDR3 DNA sequence: TGTGCCAGCAGCACCGGGGGTAGCGGGAGTACAATAAACTCCTACAATGAGCAGTTCTTC. It encodes CASSTGGSGSTINSYNEQFF.

This clone was counted a single time. The rearrangement joins TRBV5-4 to TRBJ1-2, with 7 bases lining up with TRBD1. V lost 2 bases, J lost 4 bases, and 8 bases stayed unmatched. This CDR3 contains 15 residues. Germline loops: CDR1 SGHNT, CDR2 YYREEE (reference sequence). CDR3: CASSFSGTAVYGYTF. The CDR3 DNA sequence: TGTGCCAGCAGCTTCTCCGGGACAGCCGTCTATGGCTACACCTTC.

The V gene is TRBV18, the J gene TRBJ2-3; no definite D call. Germline V CDR1 and CDR2: KGHSH, LQKENI. The CDR3 covers 12 residues. Trimming removed 5 bases at V and 4 bases at J, with 7 bases between. CDR3 nucleotide sequence: TGTGCCAGCTCAACCGAGCCAGATACGCAGTATTTT. Its protein is CASSTEPDTQYF.

V and J are TRBV6-1 and TRBJ1-2; D possibly corresponds to TRBD1 (5 bases). V was cut by 0 bases and J by 8 bases, with 13 bases left in between. The CDR3 is 14 residues long. The germline gives CDR1 MNHNS, CDR2 SASEGT. Written as DNA, the CDR3 is TGTGCCAGCAGTGAAGCAGGGAGCAGGGACGGCTACACCTTC. Its translation: CASSEAGSRDGYTF.

This clone was counted once. The V and J genes are TRBV18 and TRBJ2-3; 15 bases fit TRBD2. J lost 0 bases, V lost 3 bases, and 4 bases had no gene match. The CDR3 sequence is 18 residues long. CDR1 KGHSH and CDR2 LQKENI come from the germline V gene. CDR3 loop: CASSPGTSGRLSTDTQYF. The CDR3, as DNA: TGTGCCAGCTCACCCGGGACTAGCGGGAGGTTAAGCACAGATACGCAGTATTTT.

This chain links TRBV28 with TRBJ2-7, with 11 bases aligning to TRBD2. CDR3 length equals 14 residues. The germline gives CDR1 MDHEN, CDR2 SYDVKM. The V segment lost 10 bases and the J segment 4 bases; nucleotides outside the gene matches: 9. The CDR3 spells CATLTSGSIYEQYF. In nucleotides, the CDR3 is TGTGCCACCCTTACTAGCGGGAGTATTTACGAGCAGTACTTC.

This clone was counted a single time. This chain links TRBV18 with TRBJ1-1, with D perhaps matching TRBD1 (5 bases). In germline, CDR1 is KGHSH, CDR2 LQKENI. The CDR3 consists of 15 residues. V lost 1 base and J 3 bases, leaving 12 bases between the germline ends. This CDR3 reads CASSPLSGRDTEAFF. The CDR3 region has the DNA TGTGCCAGCTCACCACTTTCAGGGAGGGACACTGAAGCTTTCTTT.

This clone was recorded only once. The genes are TRBV24-1 and TRBJ2-1; D unresolved. CDR1 is KGHDR and CDR2 is SFDVKD in the germline V gene. This CDR3 comprises 13 residues. V lost 4 bases, J lost 6 bases, and 9 bases lay in between. The CDR3 spells CATSEPPSNEQFF. CDR3 DNA sequence: TGTGCCACCAGTGAACCTCCCAGCAATGAGCAGTTCTTC.

V is TRBV5-1 and J is TRBJ2-2; maybe TRBD2 (5 bases). Germline values: CDR1 SGHRS, CDR2 YFSETQ. The CDR3 spans 13 residues. Trimming took off 2 bases at V and 6 bases at J, with 8 bases between the two ends. The CDR3 nucleotides are TGCGCCAGCAGCTTCGAGGGAGCCGGGGAGCTGTTTTTT. It yields the protein CASSFEGAGELFF.

The J gene is TRBJ2-1, the V gene TRBV4-2; 10 bases match TRBD2. Germline trimming cut 4 bases from V and 3 bases from J; bases unmatched to any gene: 6. This CDR3 contains 16 residues. In germline, CDR1 is LGHNA, CDR2 YNFKEQ. CDR3 loop: CASSPLTSGDYNEQFF. In nucleotides, the CDR3 is TGTGCCAGCAGCCCACTTACTAGCGGGGACTACAATGAGCAGTTCTTC.

The chain joins TRBV27 to TRBJ1-4, with a tentative D call TRBD1 (5 bases). The V gene's germline CDR1 is MNHEY and CDR2 SMNVEV (reference sequence). Trimming stripped 6 bases from V and 3 bases from J, with 20 bases between. The CDR3 is 17 amino acids. The CDR3: CASRQGVMAAPNEKLFF. Written as DNA, the CDR3 is TGTGCCAGCAGACAAGGGGTCATGGCAGCACCTAATGAAAAACTGTTTTTT.

The chain employs TRBV19 and TRBJ1-5; the D is unclear. Per the germline V gene, CDR1 is LNHDA and CDR2 is SQIVND (reference sequence). V lost 0 bases to trimming and J lost 7 bases, with 7 bases between them. The CDR3 has 13 residues. The CDR3 is CASSIDVRQPQHF. CDR3 nucleotides: TGTGCCAGTAGTATAGACGTCCGCCAGCCCCAGCATTTT.

This clone was seen a few times. The CDR3 DNA follows: TGTGCCAGCAGGACTTGGGGGGACACTGAAGCTTTCTTT. Translating it yields CASRTWGDTEAFF. The V gene is TRBV27, the J gene TRBJ1-1; tentatively, D is TRBD1 (5 bases). Germline values: CDR1 MNHEY, CDR2 SMNVEV (reference sequence). The CDR3 has 13 amino acids. Trimming cost V 6 bases and J 3 bases, with 11 bases left between them.

The rearrangement links TRBV18 to TRBJ1-1, with a possible D match to TRBD1 (5 bases). This CDR3 is 14 amino acids long. CDR1 KGHSH and CDR2 LQKENI come from the germline V gene. Trimming removed 6 bases from V and 1 base from J, with 12 bases in between. The CDR3 is CASSQSGGNTEAFF. The CDR3 DNA sequence: TGTGCCAGCTCGCAAAGCGGGGGGAACACTGAAGCTTTCTTT.

The chain recombines TRBV11-2 with TRBJ1-6; D is ambiguous. V lost 0 bases and J lost 4, with 7 bases in between. In germline, CDR1 is SGHAT, CDR2 FQNNGV. This CDR3 has 15 residues. CDR3 DNA: TGTGCCAGCAGCTTAGATGGCGGGTATAATTCACCCCTCCACTTT. Translating gives CASSLDGGYNSPLHF.

The CDR3 reads CASSPHHVGRVLGGDYNEQFF. The CDR3 DNA reads TGTGCCAGTAGTCCGCACCACGTGGGCAGGGTGTTGGGAGGGGACTACAATGAGCAGTTCTTC. The chain has TRBV19 and TRBJ2-1; 7 bases map to TRBD2. The CDR3 extends over 21 amino acids. The trim removed 5 bases at V and 3 bases at J, leaving 25 bases unmatched. Germline V gives CDR1 LNHDA, CDR2 SQIVND (reference sequence).

The chain has TRBV5-5 and TRBJ1-4; no reliable D call. Per the germline V gene, CDR1 is SGHKS and CDR2 is YYEKEE (reference sequence). Between the trimmed V and J ends, which lost 2 bases and 3 bases, there was a span of 8 bases. CDR3 length: 14 residues. The CDR3 sequence is CASSFRLANEKLFF. CDR3 nucleotides: TGTGCCAGCAGCTTTCGTTTGGCTAATGAAAAACTGTTTTTT.

J is TRBJ1-3 and V is TRBV6-4, with 8 bases aligning to TRBD1. The CDR3 totals 14 residues. J was trimmed by 2 bases and V by 6 bases; bases with no gene match: 3. Germline V gene sequence: CDR1 MRHNA, CDR2 SNTAGT. The CDR3, as DNA: TGTGCCAGCAGAGACAGGGGTGCTGGAAACACCATATATTTT. It translates to CASRDRGAGNTIYF.

The chain joins TRBV27 to TRBJ1-6, with D unresolved. Looked up from germline, CDR1 is MNHEY and CDR2 is SMNVEV (reference sequence). V was clipped by 3 bases and J by 4 bases, with 10 bases between them. The CDR3 is 15 amino acids. The chain's CDR3 is CASSFSTGYNSPLHF. The CDR3 DNA reads TGTGCCAGCAGTTTTTCGACGGGGTATAATTCACCCCTCCACTTT.

The chain combines TRBV4-1 with TRBJ2-1, with TRBD2 matching over 9 bases. This CDR3 is 15 amino acids long. Germline lookup yields CDR1 MGHRA and CDR2 YSYEKL. V was pared by 1 base and J by 9 bases, with 7 bases of the junction left unmatched. CDR3 amino acids: CASSQVGGRAGEQFF. Here the CDR3 DNA reads TGCGCCAGCAGCCAAGTTGGCGGGAGGGCCGGTGAGCAGTTCTTC.

This chain connects TRBV19 to TRBJ1-4; no definite D call. V was shortened by 0 bases and J by 8 bases, with 10 bases between the two germline ends. The CDR3 covers 14 residues. The germline V gene has CDR1 LNHDA and CDR2 SQIVND (reference sequence). The chain's CDR3 is CASSIDVTTEKLFF. The CDR3 coding sequence is TGTGCCAGTAGTATAGATGTGACCACAGAAAAACTGTTTTTT.